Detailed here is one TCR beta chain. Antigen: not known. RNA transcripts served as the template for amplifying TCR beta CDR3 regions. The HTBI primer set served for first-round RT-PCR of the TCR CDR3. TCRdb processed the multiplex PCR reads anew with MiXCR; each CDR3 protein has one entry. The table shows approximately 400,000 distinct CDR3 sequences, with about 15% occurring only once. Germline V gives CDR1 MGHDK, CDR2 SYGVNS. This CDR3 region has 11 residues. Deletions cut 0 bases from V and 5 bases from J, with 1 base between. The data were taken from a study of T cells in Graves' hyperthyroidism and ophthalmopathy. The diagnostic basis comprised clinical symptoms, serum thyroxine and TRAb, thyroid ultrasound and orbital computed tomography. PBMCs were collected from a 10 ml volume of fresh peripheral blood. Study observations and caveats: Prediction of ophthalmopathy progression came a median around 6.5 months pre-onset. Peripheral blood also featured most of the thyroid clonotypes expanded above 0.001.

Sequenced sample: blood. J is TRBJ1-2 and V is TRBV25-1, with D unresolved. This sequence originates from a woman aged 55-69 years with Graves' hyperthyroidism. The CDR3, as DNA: TGTGCCAGCAGTGAATATTATGGCTACACCTTC. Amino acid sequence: CASSEYYGYTF.